These T cell receptor beta chains were read from a single sample in a study of cytomegalovirus exposure and HLA in healthy donors. The data were produced by immunoSEQ multiplex PCR, yet TCRdb's version contains in-frame clones alone and is incomplete. The sample carries around 120,000 clones, approximately 72% recorded once. Sequencing was done on a sample of PBMCs. The receptors shown here come from a woman aged 50 to 60 in good health and CMV-seropositive. Each CDR3 is given with its conserved first and last residue. D genes are given only for firm matches. Some rows mark clone size as missing; the rest say once, few, many or name a class of expanded clone.

v_gene	d_gene	abundance	j_gene	CDR3nt	CDR3aa
TRBV6-5	TRBD1	many	TRBJ1-1	TGTGCCAGCAGTTACTCGGGGACAGGCGTCCGAGAAGCTTTCTTT	CASSYSGTGVREAFF
TRBV27	TRBD1	-	TRBJ2-7	TGTGCCAGCAGACGGGACAGTCGGGGCGAGCAGTACTTC	CASRRDSRGEQYF
TRBV6-6	-	-	TRBJ1-2	TGTGCCAGCAGTTATTCGCGGACAGATTCCTATGGCTACACCTTC	CASSYSRTDSYGYTF
TRBV10-3	TRBD2	-	TRBJ2-2	TGTGCCATCAGTGAGTCTGCGGGGGGCCCAAGAGACGGGGAGCTGTTTTTT	CAISESAGGPRDGELFF
TRBV7-8	-	-	TRBJ1-1	TGTGCCAGCAGCGATGCGACAGGCGGCTACATGAACACTGAAGCTTTCTTT	CASSDATGGYMNTEAFF
TRBV30	TRBD1	-	TRBJ1-1	TGTGCCCGGGACAGAATCACTGAAGCTTTCTTT	CARDRITEAFF
TRBV7-2	-	-	TRBJ1-4	TGTGCCAGATCCGGGTCCATTAATGAAAAACTGTTTTTT	CARSGSINEKLFF
TRBV7-6	-	-	TRBJ1-1	TGTGCCAGCAGCTTACGGCAGGACACTGAAGCTTTCTTT	CASSLRQDTEAFF
TRBV9	TRBD2	-	TRBJ2-5	TGTGCCAGCAGCGTAGGGGCTAGCGGGGGACGGCAAGAGACCCAGTACTTC	CASSVGASGGRQETQYF
TRBV7-8	-	-	TRBJ2-1	TGTGCCAGCAGCACCGATAGAGGGAATGAGCAGTTCTTC	CASSTDRGNEQFF
TRBV7-8	TRBD1	-	TRBJ1-1	TGTGCCAGCAGCGTACTGACAGGGAGCCTTAACACTGAAGCTTTCTTT	CASSVLTGSLNTEAFF
TRBV5-6	TRBD1	-	TRBJ2-7	TGTGCCAGCAGCAGGAGACAGGGGGCCACGTGGGAGCAGTACTTC	CASSRRQGATWEQYF
TRBV7-9	-	few	TRBJ2-7	TGTGCCAGCAGCTCCGCAGGCTTCACCTACGAGCAGTACTTC	CASSSAGFTYEQYF
TRBV19	-	-	TRBJ1-5	TGTGCCAGTAGTAGAACAGTCAATCAGCCCCAGCATTTT	CASSRTVNQPQHF
TRBV5-1	-	-	TRBJ2-3	TGCGCCAGCAGCTTCGGAGGGGGCCGGTCAGATACGCAGTATTTT	CASSFGGGRSDTQYF
TRBV6-1	-	-	TRBJ1-5	TGTGCCAGCAGGGCGGGCCATAGCAATCAGCCCCAGCATTTT	CASRAGHSNQPQHF
TRBV9	TRBD1	-	TRBJ2-3	TGTGCCAGCAGCGAGCCCGACAGGGATACACCCCACTACACAGATACGCAGTATTTT	CASSEPDRDTPHYTDTQYF
TRBV6-5	-	-	TRBJ2-7	TGTGCCAGCAGGAGGGGAGGCGAGCAGTACTTC	CASRRGGEQYF
TRBV5-4	TRBD1	-	TRBJ1-1	TGTGCCAGCAGATTTGGGACAGGTTGGGACACTGAAGCTTTCTTT	CASRFGTGWDTEAFF
TRBV7-8	TRBD2	few	TRBJ2-5	TGTGCCAGCAGCTTAGGGGGTAGCGGGGGGCCAGGGACCCAGTACTTC	CASSLGGSGGPGTQYF
TRBV19	TRBD2	-	TRBJ2-2	TGTGCCAGTAGTATAAGGAGCGGGATAGGCACCGGGGAGCTGTTTTTT	CASSIRSGIGTGELFF
TRBV7-9	TRBD2	-	TRBJ2-7	TGTGCCAGCAGCTTAGGACGGGAGGCCTACTTC	CASSLGREAYF
TRBV13	TRBD1	few	TRBJ1-1	TGTGCCAGCAGCTCGACAGGGGAGAACACTGAAGCTTTCTTT	CASSSTGENTEAFF
TRBV5-6	-	-	TRBJ1-5	TGTGCCAGCAGCTTTCGAAGTCGGTCCTATCAGCCCCAGCATTTT	CASSFRSRSYQPQHF
TRBV4-1	-	-	TRBJ1-2	TGCGCCAGCAGCCAAGAGACTCAAGTCTATGGCTACACCTTC	CASSQETQVYGYTF
TRBV13	TRBD1	-	TRBJ2-7	TGTGCCAGCAGCTTAGCGGTCCGAGGGACAGGTCTGAAAGAGCAGTACTTC	CASSLAVRGTGLKEQYF
TRBV5-6	TRBD2	-	TRBJ2-3	TGTGCCAGCAGCTTGCGCGGGAGAGGCCCAGATACGCAGTATTTT	CASSLRGRGPDTQYF
TRBV5-4	TRBD2	-	TRBJ2-5	TGTGCCAGCAGCGCCCGGACTAGCGGCCAAGAGACCCAGTACTTC	CASSARTSGQETQYF
TRBV5-1	-	-	TRBJ1-6	TGCGCCAGCAGCTTGAGTTCGAGCGGGAATTCACCCCTCCACTTT	CASSLSSSGNSPLHF